This T cell receptor (beta chain) emerged from a study of Ad26.COV2.S vaccination and SARS-CoV-2 variants. Indicated treatment: some 19 received Ad26.COV2.S at low or high dose, single or two shots; 5 received placebo; per-sample allocation not given. On day 63 after the first injection, vaccine and placebo recipients gave samples. Only in-frame clones appear in the TCRdb table, and some are missing; sequencing was by immunoSEQ multiplex PCR. Among around 250,000 clones, around nine tenths were seen once, and the ten largest hold just under 3%. This TCR derives from a person aged 18 to 65 who received the Ad26.COV2.S COVID-19 vaccine or a placebo. This material consisted of peripheral blood, taken in a trial of Ad26.COV2.S vaccine versus placebo.

This chain's CDR3 is CASSLGPSPTDTQYF. The CDR3 coding sequence is TGTGCCAGCAGCCTGGGCCCTAGTCCCACAGATACGCAGTATTTT. The chain combines TRBV11-2 with TRBJ2-3; D uncertain. Germline V CDR1 and CDR2: SGHAT, FQNNGV. Between the trimmed V and J ends, which lost 5 bases and 2 bases, there was a span of 14 bases. The CDR3 sequence is 15 residues long. Drawing the rest from reference TRBV11-2 and TRBJ2-3, the complete variable domain is EAGVAQSPRYKIIEKRQSVAFWCNPISGHATLYWYQQILGQGPKLLIQFQNNGVVDDSQLPKDRFSAERLKGVDSTLKIQPAKLEDSAVYLCASSLGPSPTDTQYFGPGTRLTVL.